Given below is one T cell receptor (beta chain) in context. Its antigen is not identified. The study used treatment-naive patients who had stable or active relapsing-remitting disease as multiple sclerosis controls. CD8+ and CD4+ T cells were negatively isolated; TEMRA cells were FACS-enriched. This sample is drawn from a study of CD8 T cells in Susac syndrome. RNA in amounts of roughly 0.5 to 1 ug was reverse transcribed with random hexamers. Each CDR3 protein gets one entry after TCRdb re-called the immunoSEQ multiplex PCR reads with MiXCR. The table records approximately 110,000 distinct CDR3 sequences, 85% to 95% of them present only once. The study's findings and limits: The study acknowledged a relatively small number of individuals in its TCR sequencing and HLA analysis.

The receptor was derived from a human donor with multiple sclerosis. Sample: CD8+ T cells from PBMCs.

The CDR3: CASRFPGGYNEQFF. The DNA for the CDR3 is TGTGCCAGCAGGTTTCCCGGCGGGTACAATGAGCAGTTCTTC. This chain joins TRBV2 and TRBJ2-1; D is perhaps TRBD2 (5 bases). Trimming cost V 6 bases and J 4 bases, with 13 bases left between them. This CDR3 is built from 14 residues. Germline V gene sequence: CDR1 SNHLY, CDR2 FYNNEI.